This T cell receptor (beta chain) was recovered during a study of neurological immune-mediated disorders. General study points: There was no clinical or MRI feature that showed an association with the multiple sclerosis repertoire cluster.

From germline, CDR1 is SGHVS and CDR2 FNYEAQ. This CDR3 is built from 16 residues. Trimming cost V 0 bases and J 0 bases, with 12 bases left between them. The cDNA came from 5'RACE with 10-nucleotide random UMIs. Every sequencing run drew on 15-18 subjects and yielded over 160 million TCR-beta sequences. One entry per CDR3 protein, called by TCRdb with MiXCR from the 5' RACE reads. The table has about 80,000 distinct CDR3 sequences, 5.8% seen once; the top ten hold over 6.5%. This clonotype was seen at least ten times. As yet, its antigen is unknown. Time point of the sample: longitudinal time-point 2. The sequenced sample was PBMCs. The clonotype was recovered from a woman aged 60-75 years with multiple sclerosis. The chain joins TRBV7-6 to TRBJ2-7, with D perhaps matching TRBD1 (7 bases). CDR3 sequence: CASSLASGDSSYEQYF. In DNA form, the CDR3 reads TGTGCCAGCAGCTTAGCGTCGGGGGACAGCTCCTACGAGCAGTACTTC. Drawing the rest from reference TRBV7-6 and TRBJ2-7, the complete variable domain is GAGVSQSPRYKVTKRGQDVALRCDPISGHVSLYWYRQALGQGPEFLTYFNYEAQQDKSGLPNDRFSAERPEGSISTLTIQRTEQRDSAMYRCASSLASGDSSYEQYFGPGTRLTVT.